In this sample, the clone carrying this T cell receptor beta chain turned up a few times. Peripheral blood genomic DNA, not sorted cells or RNA, was the template. The data originate from a study of T cell repertoires in aging, cancer and after chemotherapy. Study context: Paired samples before and after chemotherapy came from glioblastoma patients receiving temozolomide-based therapy. Approximately 10 million TCR reads were in the whole dataset.

Rearranged V-D-J TRB sequences were amplified with a mixed TRB-A/B primer pool. TCRdb ran MiXCR on the multiplex PCR reads and lists one entry per CDR3 protein. The sample records 2,300 or so distinct CDR3 sequences, under 30% being singletons. The V and J ends lost 2 bases and 7 bases respectively, with 15 bases between them. The CDR3 contains 15 residues. From germline, CDR1 is SGHTA and CDR2 FQGNSA. V and J are TRBV7-2 and TRBJ2-1, with D possibly TRBD1 on 6 matching bases. The sample consisted of blood. The clonotype comes from a human donor with a solid tumor. This chain's CDR3 is CASSLFNRVSNEQFF. CDR3 coding DNA: TGTGCCAGCAGCTTATTCAACAGGGTATCGAATGAGCAGTTCTTC.